The rows below give T cell receptor beta chains drawn from one sample of a study of shared clonotypes between healthy human individuals. Here immunoSEQ multiplex PCR was the method, and the copy in TCRdb shows in-frame clones only, minus some. Here the sample spans 2 million to 3 million clones, 93% being singletons. Material for sequencing was naive CD4+ T cells from PBMCs. Receptors originate from a man between 18 and 29 years old in good health. Some clones in this sample may be carry-over from other donors' samples. The CDR3 runs from the conserved cysteine through the conserved F or W. The D gene is left open where the match is weak. Only part of the rows carry a size: once, few, many, or a class if the clone is expanded.

D gene,J gene,V gene,clone size,CDR3 DNA,CDR3 protein
TRBD1,TRBJ2-5,TRBV15,.,TGTGCCACCAGCAGAGATGGGATAGGGGGCCGGGAGACCCAGTACTTC,CATSRDGIGGRETQYF
TRBD1,TRBJ1-1,TRBV28,.,TGTGCCAGCAGCCCCGGGACAGGCGGCGCTTTCTTT,CASSPGTGGAFF
.,TRBJ2-7,TRBV19,.,TGTGCCAGTACTTACGGGCAAGACAGAGGCGAGCAGTACTTC,CASTYGQDRGEQYF
.,TRBJ2-3,TRBV29-1,.,TGCAGCGTCGCTACAGTTTCAAGCACAGATACGCAGTATTTT,CSVATVSSTDTQYF
TRBD1,TRBJ1-5,TRBV19,once,TGTGCCAGTAGTACGCCGGGACAGGGAAGCAATCAGCCCCAGCATTTT,CASSTPGQGSNQPQHF
TRBD1,TRBJ1-5,TRBV10-3,.,TGTGCCATCAGTGAGTCACAGGGGAATCAGCCCCAGCATTTT,CAISESQGNQPQHF
.,TRBJ2-7,TRBV18,.,TGTGCCAGCTCACCACGGTTTGACGAGCAGTACTTC,CASSPRFDEQYF
TRBD2,TRBJ2-3,TRBV5-1,.,TGCGCCAGCAGCTGGGGACTAGACCCAGATACGCAGTATTTT,CASSWGLDPDTQYF
.,TRBJ1-1,TRBV6-6,.,TGTGCCAGCAGTCCTTGGAAGGACATCACTGAAGCTTTCTTT,CASSPWKDITEAFF
.,TRBJ2-5,TRBV7-9,.,TGTGCCAGCAGCTTAGCGACAGGGAGGGTCGGGACCCAGTACTTC,CASSLATGRVGTQYF
.,TRBJ1-1,TRBV4-1,.,TGCGCCAGCAGCCATAACCAAGGGAACACTGAAGCTTTCTTT,CASSHNQGNTEAFF
.,TRBJ2-2,TRBV12-5,.,TGTGCTAGTGGTTCCCCGCGTGGGACAAACACCGGGGAGCTGTTTTTT,CASGSPRGTNTGELFF
.,TRBJ2-1,TRBV7-2,.,TGTGCCAGCAGCCTTTACTCATCGTACAATGAGCAGTTCTTC,CASSLYSSYNEQFF
TRBD2,TRBJ2-1,TRBV7-2,.,TGTGCCAGCAGCTTGATACTAGCGGGAGATGAGCAGTTCTTC,CASSLILAGDEQFF
.,TRBJ1-1,TRBV5-4,.,TGTGCCAGCAGCCGGGACCGTCTGAACACTGAAGCTTTCTTT,CASSRDRLNTEAFF
.,TRBJ1-5,TRBV7-9,.,TGTGCCAGCAGCTTAGGGGGAGGGGACGGTCAGCCCCAGCATTTT,CASSLGGGDGQPQHF
TRBD1,TRBJ1-1,TRBV4-3,.,TGCGCCAGCAGCCAAGCACGACAGGGGGCATCTGAAGCTTTCTTT,CASSQARQGASEAFF
.,TRBJ1-1,TRBV5-6,few,TGTGCCAGCAGCGGGGACTTAGGGGATACTGAAGCTTTCTTT,CASSGDLGDTEAFF
.,TRBJ2-2,TRBV4-3,.,TGCGCCAGCAGCCAAGTGTTGCGGGACAACACCGGGGAGCTGTTTTTT,CASSQVLRDNTGELFF
.,TRBJ2-5,TRBV2,.,TGTGCCAGCAGTTGGACAGACCAAGAGACCCAGTACTTC,CASSWTDQETQYF
TRBD1,TRBJ1-5,TRBV15,.,TGTGCCACCAGCAGAGTCCCGGGACAGCAGAATCAGCCCCAGCATTTT,CATSRVPGQQNQPQHF
TRBD1,TRBJ2-7,TRBV15,.,TGTGCCACCAGCAGAGTGGGTTCAGGGGGCTACGAGCAGTACTTC,CATSRVGSGGYEQYF
.,TRBJ2-7,TRBV19,.,TGTGCCAGCCAATACCAACACCAGGGCCGGCACTCCTACGAGCAGTACTTC,CASQYQHQGRHSYEQYF
.,TRBJ1-1,TRBV7-9,.,TGTGCCAGCAGCTTCCTAATGAACACTGAAGCTTTCTTT,CASSFLMNTEAFF
.,TRBJ2-2,TRBV7-8,.,TGTGCCAGCAGCTCCGGGGAGCTGTTTTTT,CASSSGELFF
.,TRBJ2-3,TRBV10-3,.,TGTGCCATCAGTGAGAATGGACGCCCAGATACGCAGTATTTT,CAISENGRPDTQYF
.,TRBJ2-1,TRBV7-9,.,TGTGCCAGCAGCCCCCCGGGACACCTTGTGAATGAGCAGTTCTTC,CASSPPGHLVNEQFF
TRBD1,TRBJ2-7,TRBV2,.,TGTGCCACTCTAATGCGGACAGGGACCTACGAGCAGTACTTC,CATLMRTGTYEQYF
.,TRBJ2-7,TRBV25-1,.,TGTGCCAGCAGGGCGGCAGGGTTCTACGAGCAGTACTTC,CASRAAGFYEQYF
.,TRBJ1-5,TRBV28,.,TGTGCCAGCAGTTTACGGGGGGAGGGCAATCAGCCCCAGCATTTT,CASSLRGEGNQPQHF
TRBD1,TRBJ2-3,TRBV28,many,TGTGCCAGCAGTCCCTCGACAGGGGTAACAGATACGCAGTATTTT,CASSPSTGVTDTQYF
.,TRBJ2-2,TRBV11-3,.,TGTGCCAGCAGCGACGGGGACGGGCGCCCCGGGGAGCTGTTTTTT,CASSDGDGRPGELFF
TRBD1,TRBJ2-3,TRBV5-1,.,TGCGCCAGCAGTTCGGGACAGAAGCAGTATTTT,CASSSGQKQYF
TRBD1,TRBJ2-5,TRBV7-6,once,TGTGCCAGCAGCCGAGACAGGGAAGAGACCCAGTACTTC,CASSRDREETQYF
.,TRBJ2-7,TRBV28,.,TGTGCCAGCAGTTTATCCCGGTCAGCCGCCATTGGCGAGCAGTACTTC,CASSLSRSAAIGEQYF
.,TRBJ2-3,TRBV9,.,TGTGCCAGCAGCGTAGACGGACCTAGCACAGATACGCAGTATTTT,CASSVDGPSTDTQYF
.,TRBJ1-4,TRBV5-6,once,TGTGCCAGCAGCTTGGCAGGGGAAAAACTGTTTTTT,CASSLAGEKLFF
.,TRBJ2-3,TRBV19,.,TGTGCCAGTAGTCCACAGGGGGGGTCAGATACGCAGTATTTT,CASSPQGGSDTQYF
.,TRBJ2-3,TRBV20-1,.,TGCAGTGCTAGGAGAGGGGGGGCGCAGTATTTT,CSARRGGAQYF
.,TRBJ2-7,TRBV11-3,.,TGTGCCAGCAGCTTAGCGTTCGGGGGATACGAGCAGTACTTC,CASSLAFGGYEQYF
.,TRBJ1-1,TRBV7-2,few,TGTGCCAGCAGCTTAGGACGGCTGAACACTGAAGCTTTCTTT,CASSLGRLNTEAFF
.,TRBJ1-3,TRBV19,.,TGTGCCAGTAGTCCCATCTTTGGAAACACCATATATTTT,CASSPIFGNTIYF
TRBD1,TRBJ2-2,TRBV4-3,.,TGCGCCAGCAGCCTTCGGACAGGGGGCGGCACCGGGGAGCTGTTTTTT,CASSLRTGGGTGELFF
.,TRBJ2-5,TRBV7-8,.,TGTGCCAGCAGCTTACCGGGGACCCAGTACTTC,CASSLPGTQYF
TRBD2,TRBJ2-7,TRBV5-1,.,TGCGCCAGCAGCTCTACCGGGGCTAGCGGGAGGGCCCGGGAGCAGTACTTC,CASSSTGASGRAREQYF
.,TRBJ1-2,TRBV5-6,once,TGTGCCAGCAGCTTGGGGGCCTCTTCTAACTATGGCTACACCTTC,CASSLGASSNYGYTF
.,TRBJ2-6,TRBV27,.,TGTGCCAGCAGCCCCTATTATGGGGCCAACGTCCTGACTTTC,CASSPYYGANVLTF